This T cell receptor (beta chain) was identified in a study of regulatory T cells in long-lasting Graves disease. Time point here: newly diagnosed GD, antithyroid drugs for less than 3 months. PBMCs provided the RNA from which the TCR library was made. The CDR3 extends over 14 amino acids. V was pared by 5 bases and J by 8 bases, with 11 bases of the junction left unmatched. Germline assignment: CDR1 SGHNT and CDR2 YENEEA. The sample holds many counts of this clonotype. Libraries of TCR beta came from iRepertoire HTBI primers plus Arm-PCR of CDR3 regions. TCRdb redid the calling of the multiplex PCR reads with MiXCR, one entry per CDR3 protein. This table has about 420,000 distinct CDR3 sequences, about a sixth appearing once. These data were also reused for a study on T cells in Graves' hyperthyroidism and ophthalmopathy. That publication notes: The study left out patients who had uncontrolled infection, other autoimmune disease, pregnancy or lactation. Initially, a first-round RT-PCR of the TCR CDR3 employed the HTBI primer set. Blood shared most expanded thyroid clonotypes above 0.001.

The chain recombines TRBV11-3 with TRBJ1-1; TRBD1 agrees at 7 bases. Specimen: peripheral blood mononuclear cells (PBMCs), collected at new diagnosis, from a patient treated with antithyroid drugs. The sequence was collected from a woman between 18 and 29 years old with Graves disease. The CDR3 coding sequence is TGTGCCAGCAGCCAGGACAGGACTCGATTAGAAGCTTTCTTT. Protein: CASSQDRTRLEAFF.